Here is one T cell receptor (beta chain) with its context. TCRdb reprocessed the 5' RACE reads via MiXCR and lists one record per CDR3 protein. The sample carries over 200,000 distinct CDR3 sequences, 5.5% to 7.5% recorded once. This specimen belongs to a study of identical twins. The V and J ends lost 0 bases and 2 bases respectively, with 12 bases between them. The V gene's germline CDR1 is LGHNA and CDR2 YNFKEQ. The CDR3 is 16 residues long. This same sample was also taken into another study, of T cells expressing NK-cell markers. As reported in that work: Dominance of the CD3+CD56-NKG2C+ fraction by these clonotypes also held in four donors.

The sequence was collected from a woman younger than 35 in good health. Material for sequencing was CD8+ T cells sorted from blood. The chain carries TRBV4-2 and TRBJ2-3; a weak D match, TRBD2 (6 bases). CDR3 residues: CASSQDWRGNTDTQYF. The CDR3 nucleotides read TGTGCCAGCAGCCAAGATTGGCGGGGTAACACAGATACGCAGTATTTT.